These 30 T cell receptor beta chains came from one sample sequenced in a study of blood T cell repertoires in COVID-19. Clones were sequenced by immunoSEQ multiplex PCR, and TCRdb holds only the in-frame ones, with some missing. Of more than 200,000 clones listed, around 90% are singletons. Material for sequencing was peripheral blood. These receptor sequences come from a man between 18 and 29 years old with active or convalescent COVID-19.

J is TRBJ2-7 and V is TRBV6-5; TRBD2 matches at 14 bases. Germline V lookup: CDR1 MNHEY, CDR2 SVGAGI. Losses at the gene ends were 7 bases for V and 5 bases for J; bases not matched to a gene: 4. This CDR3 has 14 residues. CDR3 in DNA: TGTGCCAGCACCACGGGACTAGCGGGAGACGAGCAGTACTTC. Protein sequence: CASTTGLAGDEQYF.

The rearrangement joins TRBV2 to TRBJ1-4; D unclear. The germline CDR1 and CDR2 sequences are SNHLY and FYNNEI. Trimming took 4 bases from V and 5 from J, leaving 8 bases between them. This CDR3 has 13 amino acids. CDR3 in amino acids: CASSGRRNEKLFF. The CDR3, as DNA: TGTGCCAGCAGTGGACGGAGAAATGAAAAACTGTTTTTT.

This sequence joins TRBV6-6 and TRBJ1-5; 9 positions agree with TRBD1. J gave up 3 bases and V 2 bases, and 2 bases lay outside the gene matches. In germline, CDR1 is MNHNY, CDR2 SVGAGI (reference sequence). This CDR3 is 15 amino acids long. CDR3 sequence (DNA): TGTGCCAGCAGTTACCGGGACAGGGACAATCAGCCCCAGCATTTT. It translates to CASSYRDRDNQPQHF.

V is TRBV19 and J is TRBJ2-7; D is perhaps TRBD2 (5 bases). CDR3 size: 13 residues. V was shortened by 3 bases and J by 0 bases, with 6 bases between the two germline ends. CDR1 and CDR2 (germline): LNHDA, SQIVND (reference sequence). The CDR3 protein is CASSMEVSYEQYF. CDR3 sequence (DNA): TGTGCCAGTAGTATGGAGGTCTCCTACGAGCAGTACTTC.

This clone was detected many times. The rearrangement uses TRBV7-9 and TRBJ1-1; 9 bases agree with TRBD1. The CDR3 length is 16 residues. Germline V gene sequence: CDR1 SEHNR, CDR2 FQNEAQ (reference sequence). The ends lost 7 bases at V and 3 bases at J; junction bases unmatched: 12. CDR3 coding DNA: TGTGCCAGCACCCCGGGACAGGGTGGTGTGCACACTGAAGCTTTCTTT. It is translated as CASTPGQGGVHTEAFF.

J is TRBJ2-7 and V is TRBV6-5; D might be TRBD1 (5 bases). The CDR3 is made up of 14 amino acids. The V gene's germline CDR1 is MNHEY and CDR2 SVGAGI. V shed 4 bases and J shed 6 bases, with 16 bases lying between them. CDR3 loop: CASSLGLPLVEQYF. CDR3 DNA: TGTGCCAGCAGTTTGGGGCTCCCTTTGGTCGAGCAGTACTTC.

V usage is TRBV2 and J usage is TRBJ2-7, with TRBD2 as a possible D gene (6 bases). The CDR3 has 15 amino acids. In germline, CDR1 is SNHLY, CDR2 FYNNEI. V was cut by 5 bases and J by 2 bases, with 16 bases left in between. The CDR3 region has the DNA TGTGCCAGCAGTCTCTATGGGAGGTCGACCTACGAGCAGTACTTC. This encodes CASSLYGRSTYEQYF.

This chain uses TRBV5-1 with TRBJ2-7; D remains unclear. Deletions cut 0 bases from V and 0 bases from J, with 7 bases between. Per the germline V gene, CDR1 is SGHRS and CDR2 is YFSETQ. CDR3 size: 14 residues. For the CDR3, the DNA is TGCGCCAGCAGCTTGGATGCGGTCTCCTACGAGCAGTACTTC. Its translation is CASSLDAVSYEQYF.

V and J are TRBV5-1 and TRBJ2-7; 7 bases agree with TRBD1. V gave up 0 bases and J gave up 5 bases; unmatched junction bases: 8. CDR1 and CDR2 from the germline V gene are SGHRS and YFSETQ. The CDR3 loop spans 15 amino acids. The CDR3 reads CASSLDRQGSDEQYF. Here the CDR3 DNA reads TGCGCCAGCAGCTTGGACAGACAGGGAAGCGACGAGCAGTACTTC. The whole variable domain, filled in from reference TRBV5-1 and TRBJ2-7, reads KAGVTQTPRYLIKTRGQQVTLSCSPISGHRSVSWYQQTPGQGLQFLFEYFSETQRNKGNFPGRFSGRQFSNSRSEMNVSTLELGDSALYLCASSLDRQGSDEQYFGPGTRLTVT.

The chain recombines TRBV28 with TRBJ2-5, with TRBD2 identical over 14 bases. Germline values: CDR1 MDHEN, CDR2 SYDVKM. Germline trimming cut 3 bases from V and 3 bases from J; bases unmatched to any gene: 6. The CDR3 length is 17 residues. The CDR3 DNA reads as TGTGCCAGCAGTTTCCCCCCGACTAGCGGGAGGGAAGAGACCCAGTACTTC. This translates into CASSFPPTSGREETQYF.

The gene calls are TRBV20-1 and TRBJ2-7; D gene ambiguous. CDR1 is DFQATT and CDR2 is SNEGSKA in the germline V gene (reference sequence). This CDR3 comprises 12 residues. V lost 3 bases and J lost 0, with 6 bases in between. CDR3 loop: CSASTASYEQYF. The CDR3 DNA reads TGCAGTGCTAGTACAGCCTCCTACGAGCAGTACTTC.

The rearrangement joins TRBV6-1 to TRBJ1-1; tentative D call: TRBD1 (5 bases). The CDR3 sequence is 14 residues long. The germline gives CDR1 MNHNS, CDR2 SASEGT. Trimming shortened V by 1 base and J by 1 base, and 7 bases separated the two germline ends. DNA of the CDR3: TGTGCCAGCAGTGAAGGGGGGGGGAACACTGAAGCTTTCTTT. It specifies CASSEGGGNTEAFF.

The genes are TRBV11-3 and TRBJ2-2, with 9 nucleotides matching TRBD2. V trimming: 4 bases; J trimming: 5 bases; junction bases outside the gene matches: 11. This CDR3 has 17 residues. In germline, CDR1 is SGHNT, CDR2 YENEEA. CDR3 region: CASSSGGGAGGTGELFF. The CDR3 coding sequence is TGTGCCAGCAGCTCTGGCGGGGGGGCCGGAGGGACCGGGGAGCTGTTTTTT.

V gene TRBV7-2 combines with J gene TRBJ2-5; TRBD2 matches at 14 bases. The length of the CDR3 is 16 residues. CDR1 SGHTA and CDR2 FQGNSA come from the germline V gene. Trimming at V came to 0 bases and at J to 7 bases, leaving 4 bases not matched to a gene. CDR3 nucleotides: TGTGCCAGCAGCTTAGCGCTAGGACTAGCGGGAGGGACCCAGTACTTC. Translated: CASSLALGLAGGTQYF.

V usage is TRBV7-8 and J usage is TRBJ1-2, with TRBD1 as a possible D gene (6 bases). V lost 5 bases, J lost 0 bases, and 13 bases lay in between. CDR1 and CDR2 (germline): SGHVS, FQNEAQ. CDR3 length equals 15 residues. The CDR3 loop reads CASSRTDAPNYGYTF. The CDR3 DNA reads TGTGCCAGCAGCCGGACAGACGCGCCTAACTATGGCTACACCTTC. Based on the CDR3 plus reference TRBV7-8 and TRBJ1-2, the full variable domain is GAGVSQSPRYKVAKRGQDVALRCDPISGHVSLFWYQQALGQGPEFLTYFQNEAQLDKSGLPSDRFFAERPEGSVSTLKIQRTQQEDSAVYLCASSRTDAPNYGYTFGSGTRLTVV.

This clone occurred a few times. The CDR3 DNA sequence: TGTGCCAGCAGCACGCTAACCCAAGGGGGGGCGGACTATGGCTACACCTTC. Its translation: CASSTLTQGGADYGYTF. The chain uses TRBV11-2 and TRBJ1-2, with D possibly TRBD1 on 6 matching bases. The CDR3 is 17 residues long. Germline CDR1 reads SGHAT; CDR2 reads FQNNGV. Trimming cost V 5 bases and J 3 bases, with 22 bases left between them.

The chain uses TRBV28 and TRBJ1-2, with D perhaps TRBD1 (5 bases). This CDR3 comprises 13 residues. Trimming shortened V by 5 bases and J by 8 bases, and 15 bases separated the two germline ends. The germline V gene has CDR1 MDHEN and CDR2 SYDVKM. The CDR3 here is CASSRRVGEGYTF. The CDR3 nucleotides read TGTGCCAGCAGTCGCAGGGTAGGGGAAGGCTACACCTTC.

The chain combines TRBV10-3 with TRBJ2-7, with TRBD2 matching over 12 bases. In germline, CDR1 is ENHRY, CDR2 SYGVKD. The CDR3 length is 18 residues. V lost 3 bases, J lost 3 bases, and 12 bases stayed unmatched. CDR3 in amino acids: CAISDLRLAGDQLYEQYF. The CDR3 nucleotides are TGTGCCATCAGTGACTTGAGACTAGCGGGGGACCAGCTCTACGAGCAGTACTTC.

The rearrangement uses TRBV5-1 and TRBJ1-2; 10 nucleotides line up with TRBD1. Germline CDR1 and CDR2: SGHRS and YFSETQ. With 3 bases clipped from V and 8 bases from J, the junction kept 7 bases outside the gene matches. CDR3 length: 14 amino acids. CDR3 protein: CASSWGQGKEGYTF. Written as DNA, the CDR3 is TGCGCCAGCAGCTGGGGACAGGGGAAAGAGGGCTACACCTTC.

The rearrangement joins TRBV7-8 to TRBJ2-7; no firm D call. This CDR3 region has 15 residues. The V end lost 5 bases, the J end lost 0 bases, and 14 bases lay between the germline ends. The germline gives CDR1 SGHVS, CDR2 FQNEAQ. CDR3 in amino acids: CASSPTVQASYEQYF. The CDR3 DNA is TGTGCCAGCAGCCCTACAGTGCAAGCCTCCTACGAGCAGTACTTC.

CDR3 residues: CASSEGLSYNEQFF. The CDR3 DNA follows: TGTGCCAGCAGTGAAGGGCTTTCCTACAATGAGCAGTTCTTC. The genes are TRBV25-1 and TRBJ2-1; D is uncertain. The germline V and J ends were trimmed by 2 bases and 1 base, with 6 bases remaining between them. The CDR3 is 14 amino acids. The germline CDR1 and CDR2 sequences are MGHDK and SYGVNS.

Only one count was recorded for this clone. The CDR3 region is CATRTAMNTEAFF. The CDR3 DNA reads TGTGCCACACGGACAGCAATGAACACTGAAGCTTTCTTT. This chain connects TRBV28 to TRBJ1-1, with D possibly matching TRBD1 (6 bases). The CDR3 consists of 13 residues. Germline-derived CDR1 and CDR2 are MDHEN and SYDVKM. V was shortened by 10 bases and J by 0 bases, with 12 bases between the two germline ends.

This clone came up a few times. CDR3 nucleotide sequence: TGTGCCACGGCTAGCGGGAGGGCGGGAACCGGGGAGCTGTTTTTT. It encodes CATASGRAGTGELFF. The V and J genes are TRBV11-2 and TRBJ2-2, with 12 bases lining up with TRBD2. The CDR3 covers 15 residues. With V trimmed by 10 bases and J by 5 bases, 8 bases remained unmatched. Per the germline V gene, CDR1 is SGHAT and CDR2 is FQNNGV.

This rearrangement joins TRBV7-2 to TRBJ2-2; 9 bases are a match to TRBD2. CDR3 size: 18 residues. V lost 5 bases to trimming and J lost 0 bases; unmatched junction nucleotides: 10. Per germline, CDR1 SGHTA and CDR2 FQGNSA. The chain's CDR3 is CASSGLSGGTPNTGELFF. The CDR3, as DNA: TGTGCCAGCAGCGGACTAAGCGGGGGGACCCCGAACACCGGGGAGCTGTTTTTT.

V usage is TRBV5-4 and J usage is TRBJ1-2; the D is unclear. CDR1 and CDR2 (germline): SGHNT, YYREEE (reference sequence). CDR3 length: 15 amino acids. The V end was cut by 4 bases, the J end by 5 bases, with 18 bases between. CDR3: CASSEAAAGLYGYTF. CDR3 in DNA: TGTGCCAGCAGCGAGGCCGCGGCCGGTTTATATGGCTACACCTTC.

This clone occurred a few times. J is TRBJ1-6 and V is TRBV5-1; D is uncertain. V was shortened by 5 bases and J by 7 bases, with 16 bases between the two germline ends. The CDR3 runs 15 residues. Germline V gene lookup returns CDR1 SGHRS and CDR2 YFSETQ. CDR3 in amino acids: CASRTQGQKNSPLHF. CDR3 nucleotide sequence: TGCGCCAGCAGGACTCAAGGCCAGAAGAATTCACCCCTCCACTTT.

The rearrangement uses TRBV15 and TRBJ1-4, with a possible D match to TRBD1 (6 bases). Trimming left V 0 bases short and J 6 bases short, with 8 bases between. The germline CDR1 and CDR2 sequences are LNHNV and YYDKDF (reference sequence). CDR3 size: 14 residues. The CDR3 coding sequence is TGTGCCACCAGCAGAGATAGACAGGATGAAAAACTGTTTTTT. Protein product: CATSRDRQDEKLFF.

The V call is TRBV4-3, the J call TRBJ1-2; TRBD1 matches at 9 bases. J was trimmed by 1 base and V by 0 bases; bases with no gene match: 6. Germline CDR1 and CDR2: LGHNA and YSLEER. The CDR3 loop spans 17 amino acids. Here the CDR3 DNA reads TGCGCCAGCAGCCAAGATTTGTCGACAGGGGGTAACTATGGCTACACCTTC. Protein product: CASSQDLSTGGNYGYTF.

The CDR3 DNA sequence: TGTGCCAGCAGTTACGGCGGGGCTGGTGGCTACACCTTC. Translation gives CASSYGGAGGYTF. The chain recombines TRBV6-5 with TRBJ1-2; perhaps TRBD1 as D (5 bases). Germline V gene lookup returns CDR1 MNHEY and CDR2 SVGAGI. The CDR3 length is 13 residues. Trimming cost V 2 bases and J 7 bases, with 11 bases left between them.

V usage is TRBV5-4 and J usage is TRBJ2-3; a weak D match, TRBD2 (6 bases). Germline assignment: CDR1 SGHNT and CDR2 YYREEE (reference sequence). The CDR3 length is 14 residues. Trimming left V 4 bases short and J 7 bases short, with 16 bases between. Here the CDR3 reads CASSQETSINTQYF. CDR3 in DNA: TGTGCCAGCAGCCAGGAAACTAGCATAAATACGCAGTATTTT.